Presented here are 2 T cell receptor beta chains from one specimen sequenced in a study of cytomegalovirus exposure and HLA in healthy donors. Researchers ran the PCR with 60 Vbeta and 13 Jbeta primers. Some clones are missing from TCRdb's copy, which holds only in-frame ones; the method was immunoSEQ multiplex PCR. The sample has under 150,000 clones; around 78% are singletons. Input material: PBMCs. The origin of the receptors is a woman aged 40 to 50 in good health and CMV-seropositive.

J is TRBJ1-1 and V is TRBV18; a possible D gene is TRBD1 (6 bases). The germline CDR1 and CDR2 sequences are KGHSH and LQKENI. The CDR3 runs 15 residues. Deletions cut 3 bases from V and 1 base from J, with 12 bases between. DNA of the CDR3: TGTGCCAGCTCACCCCTTGAGGGGGAGAACACTGAAGCTTTCTTT. Translation: CASSPLEGENTEAFF.

The chain recombines TRBV6-1 with TRBJ1-1, with TRBD1 identical over 9 bases. Germline V gives CDR1 MNHNS, CDR2 SASEGT. CDR3 length: 15 residues. With V trimmed by 5 bases and J by 3 bases, 7 bases remained unmatched. For the CDR3, the DNA is TGTGCCAGCAGTATTTACGACAGGGGGGACACTGAAGCTTTCTTT. Translating it yields CASSIYDRGDTEAFF.